This T cell receptor beta chain was obtained from a study of blood T cell repertoires in COVID-19. Per germline, CDR1 SGHRS and CDR2 YFSETQ. V shed 4 bases, J shed 2 bases, and the junction held 10 bases outside the gene matches. The CDR3 loop spans 16 amino acids. The assay was immunoSEQ multiplex PCR, and TCRdb's table has in-frame clones only and misses some. The sample holds fewer than 200,000 clones; about four fifths are singletons and the top ten take 3% to 3.5%. The gene calls are TRBV5-1 and TRBJ2-3, with 7 bases identical to TRBD2. The sample was PBMCs or T cells enriched from blood (not recorded which). This clonotype was obtained from a woman aged 25-40 years who had been exposed to COVID-19. The CDR3: CASSTGTTKDTDTQYF. CDR3 bases: TGCGCCAGCAGCACCGGGACTACGAAGGACACAGATACGCAGTATTTT. Drawing the rest from reference TRBV5-1 and TRBJ2-3, the complete variable domain is KAGVTQTPRYLIKTRGQQVTLSCSPISGHRSVSWYQQTPGQGLQFLFEYFSETQRNKGNFPGRFSGRQFSNSRSEMNVSTLELGDSALYLCASSTGTTKDTDTQYFGPGTRLTVL.